This T cell receptor (beta chain) was recorded in a study of T cell changes during pregnancy in multiple sclerosis. Generated by immunoSEQ multiplex PCR, the TCRdb table keeps only in-frame clones and is missing some. The repertoire holds 45,000 to 60,000 clones, with 85% to 95% as singletons. The CDR3 runs 13 residues. CDR1 is MDHEN, CDR2 SYDVKM, per germline. Trimming took off 7 bases at V and 4 bases at J, with 13 bases between the two ends. J is TRBJ1-2 and V is TRBV28; D is unclear. The receptor's source is a female donor with multiple sclerosis, enrolled in a pregnancy study. Sequenced here: CD4+ T cells from peripheral blood mononuclear cells, sampled in the third trimester of pregnancy. The CDR3 reads CASNIKIPYGYTF. The CDR3, as DNA: TGTGCCAGCAACATAAAGATCCCCTATGGCTACACCTTC.